This T cell receptor (beta chain) was sequenced for a study of graft-versus-host responses after intestinal transplantation. Study information: Recipients got multivisceral, liver-intestinal, or isolated intestinal transplants. For two to four years after anti-thymocyte globulin induction, all recipients took tacrolimus and steroids.

TCRdb keeps only in-frame clones here, not all; method: immunoSEQ multiplex PCR. The repertoire consists of tens of thousands of clones, with around 89% occurring once and the leading ten covering approximately 0.6%. The study's findings and limits: Peak circulating GvH clone levels tracked with early post-transplant HvG declines.

Turning to this clone: The antigen remains unidentified.

Trimming removed 0 bases at V and 2 bases at J, with 8 bases between. Germline V CDR1 and CDR2: GTSNPN, SVGIG (reference sequence). The CDR3 consists of 15 residues. This sample comprised unstimulated CD4+ T cells sorted from spleen or lymph node cells, obtained before transplant. The V call is TRBV30, the J call TRBJ2-6; no clear D. The clonotype was recovered from a human donor who was the organ donor for an intestinal transplant. The CDR3 DNA reads TGTGCCTGGAGTGTTGTCCAGGCTGGGGCCAACGTCCTGACTTTC. This gives the protein CAWSVVQAGANVLTF.